The rows below give T cell receptor beta chains drawn from one sample of a study of sequential checkpoint blockade in melanoma. The repertoire was sequenced with immunoSEQ multiplex PCR; TCRdb's copy has only in-frame clones and lacks some. Here the sample spans around 30,000 clones, around nine tenths being singletons. The specimen was CD8+ T cells sorted from blood (inferred from file names), collected from a patient given nivolumab and ipilimumab in sequence. These TCRs come from a human donor with melanoma. The CDR3 runs from the conserved cysteine through the conserved F or W. Fields, in order: clone size, V gene, D gene, J gene, CDR3 DNA, CDR3 protein. D genes are given only for firm matches. Clone size is shown for a subset of rows, as once, few, many or a class of expanded clone.

NA	TRBV27	TRBD1	TRBJ2-1	TGTGCCAGCAGTTTATTGGGACAGTACAATGAGCAGTTCTTC	CASSLLGQYNEQFF
NA	TRBV5-4	NA	TRBJ2-2	TGTGCCAGCAGCTTGGGGGGTGGGGGCTACACCGGGGAGCTGTTTTTT	CASSLGGGGYTGELFF
once	TRBV7-2	TRBD1	TRBJ2-7	TGTGCCAGCAGCTACAGGGGACGGGACGAGCAGTACTTC	CASSYRGRDEQYF
NA	TRBV4-3	TRBD2	TRBJ2-7	TGCGCCAGCAGCCAAGCTAGCGGGGGGTCCTACGAGCAGTACTTC	CASSQASGGSYEQYF
NA	TRBV7-2	TRBD2	TRBJ2-1	TGTGCCAGCAGCTTAGAAGGGACTAGCGGGAGATATTACAATGAGCAGTTCTTC	CASSLEGTSGRYYNEQFF
NA	TRBV11-2	NA	TRBJ2-5	TGTGCCAGCAGCTTAGATCGATTAGCGGAGACCCAGTACTTC	CASSLDRLAETQYF
NA	TRBV27	NA	TRBJ1-1	TGTGCCAGCACCCCGGGGGGGGGCACTGAAGCTTTCTTT	CASTPGGGTEAFF
NA	TRBV6-5	TRBD2	TRBJ2-3	TGTGCCAGCAGTTACTCGAGGCGGGGGAGCACAGATACGCAGTATTTT	CASSYSRRGSTDTQYF
NA	TRBV28	NA	TRBJ1-3	TGTGCCAGCAGTCGGGGGACCGGAAACACCATATATTTT	CASSRGTGNTIYF
NA	TRBV6-1	NA	TRBJ1-6	TGTGCCAGCAGTGAATTCGGCAGGGCCCGTAATTCACCCCTCCACTTT	CASSEFGRARNSPLHF
NA	TRBV7-9	NA	TRBJ2-1	TGTGCCAGCAGCTTCGGTAGAGGAGGAAACAATTATGAGCAGTTCTTC	CASSFGRGGNNYEQFF
NA	TRBV5-6	TRBD1	TRBJ1-2	TGTGCCAGCAGCTTGGGGGGACAGGGAACGAACTATGGCTACACCTTC	CASSLGGQGTNYGYTF
NA	TRBV15	NA	TRBJ2-7	TGTGCCACCAGCGGAGGGGGCGTATCGCGCGAGCAGTACTTC	CATSGGGVSREQYF
NA	TRBV10-3	TRBD2	TRBJ2-7	TGTGCCATCAAAGGGACTAGCGGGAGAGCCTACGAGCAGTACTTC	CAIKGTSGRAYEQYF
NA	TRBV4-1	NA	TRBJ2-4	TGCGCCAGCAGCGATGCAGGGAAGAAAAACATTCAGTACTTC	CASSDAGKKNIQYF
NA	TRBV15	NA	TRBJ2-1	TGTGCCACCAGCAGAGATGGTCCCTCGTGGCACAATGAGCAGTTCTTC	CATSRDGPSWHNEQFF
NA	TRBV15	TRBD2	TRBJ2-1	TGTGCCACCAGCAGCCCGCTAGCGGACAATGAGCAGTTCTTC	CATSSPLADNEQFF
NA	TRBV28	NA	TRBJ1-1	TGTGCCAGCAGTTTATATGGGGCAGGTGGTCTGACTGAAGCTTTCTTT	CASSLYGAGGLTEAFF
NA	TRBV30	NA	TRBJ2-3	TGTGCCTGGCAAGCAGGGGCGCAGTATTTT	CAWQAGAQYF
NA	TRBV7-2	NA	TRBJ2-5	TGTGCCAGCAGCTTAGCGGGAGGGGGAGAGACCCAGTACTTC	CASSLAGGGETQYF
NA	TRBV13	NA	TRBJ2-7	TGTGCCAGCAGCCTAGAGGGGTGGCATCGGGAGCAGTACTTC	CASSLEGWHREQYF
NA	TRBV28	NA	TRBJ2-1	TGTGCCAGCAGTTTGTATGGGCCGAATTTCGATGAGCAGTTCTTC	CASSLYGPNFDEQFF
once	TRBV10-2	NA	TRBJ1-2	TGCGCCAGCAGTGATGTCAGTGGCTACACCTTC	CASSDVSGYTF
NA	TRBV6-1	NA	TRBJ2-3	TGTGCCAGCAGTGGTACAGGGATCACAGATACGCAGTATTTT	CASSGTGITDTQYF
NA	TRBV28	NA	TRBJ1-6	TGTGCCAGCAGACCCCACCGGGAACAACTCTCTTCACCCCTCCACTTT	CASRPHREQLSSPLHF
NA	TRBV6-5	NA	TRBJ2-7	TGTGCCAGCAGCACATTCACAGATGAGCAGTACTTC	CASSTFTDEQYF
NA	TRBV28	TRBD2	TRBJ2-3	TGTGCCAGCAGTTCGGGGACTAGCGGGTCAGATACGCAGTATTTT	CASSSGTSGSDTQYF
few	TRBV25-1	TRBD1	TRBJ2-3	TGTGCCAGCAGTGAAAGGACAGGGGGCTTGAGATACGCAGTATTT	CASSERTGGLRYAVF
NA	TRBV5-4	TRBD2	TRBJ2-3	TGTGCCAGCAGCCGGGGACTAGCCCCGCAGTATTTT	CASSRGLAPQYF
NA	TRBV21-1	NA	TRBJ1-1	TGTGCCAGCCATACAGGGAACACTGAAGCTTTCTTT	CASHTGNTEAFF
NA	TRBV18	NA	TRBJ2-7	TGTGCCAGCTCCGACAGCACAAGAGCCTACGAGCAGTACTTC	CASSDSTRAYEQYF
NA	TRBV7-9	NA	TRBJ1-3	TGTGCCAGCAGCCTCGTCTCTGGAAACACCATATATTTT	CASSLVSGNTIYF
few	TRBV5-6	TRBD1	TRBJ2-7	TGTGCCAGCAGCGTAAGGGACAGGGTGACAGCCTACGAGCAGTACTTC	CASSVRDRVTAYEQYF
NA	TRBV11-2	NA	TRBJ2-1	TGTGCCAGCAGCTTAGAGGCCAGGGGCGATGAGCAGTTCTTC	CASSLEARGDEQFF
NA	TRBV5-1	TRBD2	TRBJ2-7	TGCGCCAGCAGCAAGGGACTAGCCCCCTACGAGCAGTACTTC	CASSKGLAPYEQYF
NA	TRBV13	TRBD1	TRBJ2-1	TGTGCCAGCAGCCCCGTTTCGGGACAGGGACACAATGAGCAGTTCTTC	CASSPVSGQGHNEQFF
NA	TRBV23-1	TRBD1	TRBJ1-2	TGCGCCAGCAGTCATCTCCCTCCGACAGGGGGCCTCTATGGCTACACCTTC	CASSHLPPTGGLYGYTF
NA	TRBV18	NA	TRBJ2-7	TGTGCCAGCTCACCACTGGGCGTCTCCTCCGGGACATACGCCTACGAGCAGTACTTC	CASSPLGVSSGTYAYEQYF
once	TRBV7-9	TRBD1	TRBJ2-3	TGTGCCAGCAGCTTAGAGGGGACAGGATCCACAGATACGCAGTATTTT	CASSLEGTGSTDTQYF
NA	TRBV27	TRBD2	TRBJ2-7	TGTGCCAGCAGTATTCTAGCGGACTCCTACGAGCAGTACTTC	CASSILADSYEQYF
NA	TRBV30	TRBD1	TRBJ1-2	TGTGCCTGGATCGGGACAGCCACTAACTATGGCTACACCTTC	CAWIGTATNYGYTF
NA	TRBV7-6	TRBD1	TRBJ2-7	TGTGCCAGCAGCTTAGCGAAAGTTTCCGGGACAGGGGACGAGCAGTACTTC	CASSLAKVSGTGDEQYF